Listed below are T cell receptor beta chains from one sample, sequenced in a study of molecular identifiers for immune sequencing clone quantification. TCRdb reprocessed the PCR reads with MiXCR, giving one entry per CDR3 protein. The top ten clones hold about 0.84% of a sample with hundreds of thousands of distinct CDR3 sequences, 25% of them seen once. Sequences were obtained from naive CD8+ T cells from blood, with Jurkat cell RNA spiked in. The source of these receptors is a human donor in good health. Some libraries in this study had Jurkat cell RNA spiked in. The CDR3 runs from the conserved cysteine through the conserved F or W. The D gene is left open where the match is weak. Only part of the rows carry a size: once, few, many, or a class if the clone is expanded.

TRBD1 TRBJ2-7 many TRBV20-1 TGCAGTGCTAGAGATACTCAGGGGGTCACCTACGAGCAGTACTTC CSARDTQGVTYEQYF
. TRBJ2-7 . TRBV27 TGTGCCAGCAGTTACGAGGGGGGAAGGGCCTACGAGCAGTACTTC CASSYEGGRAYEQYF
TRBD2 TRBJ2-7 . TRBV5-6 TGTGCCAGCAGCTTGGAAGACTGGGGAACTAGCGGGAGCTCCTACGAGCAGTACTTC CASSLEDWGTSGSSYEQYF
TRBD1 TRBJ2-7 . TRBV28 TGTGCCAGCAGTTTAAGGACAGGTCCAACGGGGGAGCAGTACTTC CASSLRTGPTGEQYF
. TRBJ2-7 . TRBV4-3 TGCGCCAGCAGCCAAGAACTCCGGGAAGAGCAGTACTTC CASSQELREEQYF
TRBD2 TRBJ2-3 few TRBV6-4 TGTGCCAGCAGTGAATCAGCGGGGGGGCGGTTGGATACGCAGTATTTT CASSESAGGRLDTQYF
TRBD2 TRBJ2-1 . TRBV19 TGTGCCAGTAGTATGAGCGGGGTAGATGAGCAGTTCTTC CASSMSGVDEQFF
TRBD1 TRBJ1-5 . TRBV10-2 TGCGCCAGGAGACAGGGTGTGGGGCCCCAGCATTTT CARRQGVGPQHF
. TRBJ2-7 . TRBV28 TGTGCCAGCAGTACCGCCATAGCGGTCTCCTACGAGCAGTACTTC CASSTAIAVSYEQYF
. TRBJ1-3 few TRBV13 TGTGCCAGCAGCTTACGCAGTAACCGAAACACCATATATTTT CASSLRSNRNTIYF
. TRBJ1-1 many TRBV12-3/TRBV12-4 TGTGCCAGCAGTTATCCCGGGACAAAGAACACTGAAGCTTTCTTT CASSYPGTKNTEAFF
. TRBJ2-3 . TRBV2 TGTGCCAGCAGTGAATTGGTCAGGGGCGCGGGAGCCCCAGATACGCAGTATTTT CASSELVRGAGAPDTQYF
. TRBJ1-1 . TRBV29-1 TGCAACGTTCGTATACGGGAGAACACTGAAGCTTTCTTT CNVRIRENTEAFF
TRBD2 TRBJ2-7 few TRBV9 TGTGCCAGCAGCGCGGTAGGACTAGCGGGCGAGCAGTACTTC CASSAVGLAGEQYF
. TRBJ2-5 . TRBV2 TGTGCCAGCAGTGAGCCCCCTGCGGGGGCCTTGCAAGAGACCCAGTACTTC CASSEPPAGALQETQYF
TRBD1 TRBJ1-5 many TRBV29-1 TGCAGCGTTGAATCCGACAGGGAGGGTCAGCCCCAGCATTTT CSVESDREGQPQHF
TRBD1 TRBJ2-1 many TRBV15 TGTGCCACCAGCTTCGGGACAGGGGGCAATGAGCAGTTCTTC CATSFGTGGNEQFF
TRBD1 TRBJ2-7 . TRBV15 TGTGCCACCAGCACCCGACAGGGGGGCTACGAGCAGTACTTC CATSTRQGGYEQYF
. TRBJ2-2 many TRBV28 TGTGCCAGCAGCCTAGACTCCGGGGAGCTGTTTTTT CASSLDSGELFF
TRBD1 TRBJ2-3 many TRBV5-1 TGCGCCAGCAGCCCGACAGGGGGCAGGGATACGCAGTATTTT CASSPTGGRDTQYF
. TRBJ1-5 many TRBV27 TGTGCCAGCAGTTTATTCGGGGCTCGGGTTGATCAGCCCCAGCATTTT CASSLFGARVDQPQHF
TRBD1 TRBJ2-3 many TRBV12-3/TRBV12-4 TGTGCCAGCAGTTCGCAGGGGGTTGGAGATACGCAGTATTTT CASSSQGVGDTQYF
TRBD2 TRBJ2-1 . TRBV11-2 TGTGCCAACTTAGCGGGGTCTCCGTGCGAGCAGTTCTTC CANLAGSPCEQFF
. TRBJ2-1 . TRBV29-1 TGCAGCGCTGAAGAAGCTTTCTACAATGAGCAGTTCTTC CSAEEAFYNEQFF
TRBD2 TRBJ2-3 many TRBV12-3/TRBV12-4 TGTGCCAGCAGTTTGAGCGGGGGGGAGGCAGATACGCAGTATTTT CASSLSGGEADTQYF
. TRBJ2-3 . TRBV12-3/TRBV12-4 TGTGCCAGCAGCGCTGGGGGTTTTAGCACAGATACGCAGTATTTT CASSAGGFSTDTQYF
. TRBJ1-1 . TRBV9 TGTGCCAGCAGCGCCCGGAACAGGACGTCGAACCTTGAAGCTTTCTTT CASSARNRTSNLEAFF
. TRBJ1-5 few TRBV7-9 TGTGCCAGCAGCCCAGAAGGTGGTAGCAATCAGCCCCAGCATTTT CASSPEGGSNQPQHF
TRBD1 TRBJ2-7 . TRBV5-4 TGTGCCAGCAGCGACACCGGGACAGGAACCTACGAGCAGTACTTC CASSDTGTGTYEQYF
TRBD2 TRBJ2-3 many TRBV2 TGTGCCAGCAGCGACCCCTCGTCGACTAGCGGGAGGGACGTCGGCACAGATACGCAGTATTTT CASSDPSSTSGRDVGTDTQYF
TRBD2 TRBJ2-7 few TRBV12-3/TRBV12-4 TGTGCCAGCAGTTCCCCCTTGGAGACTAAAGACGGGGGGTCGCCGGGGGAGCAGTACTTC CASSSPLETKDGGSPGEQYF
. TRBJ2-7 many TRBV3-1 TGTGCCAGCAGCCAAGATAGTACCCGCTACGAGCAGTACTTC CASSQDSTRYEQYF
. TRBJ1-2 . TRBV19 TGTGCCAGTAGTGCCCCCGCCGAGACTACCTTC CASSAPAETTF
. TRBJ2-1 . TRBV4-3 TGCGCCAGCAGCCAAGATCCTCCGGGGGCCATGGACAATGAGCAGTTCTTC CASSQDPPGAMDNEQFF
. TRBJ1-1 . TRBV7-6 TGTGCCAGCAGCTATGACGGGGACACTGAAGCTTTCTTT CASSYDGDTEAFF
. TRBJ1-1 . TRBV6-2/TRBV6-3 TGTGCCAGCCTGAAAATAGGGGCAGGCGACACTGCAGCTTTCTTT CASLKIGAGDTAAFF
. TRBJ2-3 many TRBV5-6 TGTGCCAGCAGCTTGACGGGACCCGGCGCAGATACGCAGTATTTT CASSLTGPGADTQYF
. TRBJ2-4 many TRBV15 TGTGCCACCAGGGCCGCGAACGGGACGGCCAAAAACATTCAGTACTTC CATRAANGTAKNIQYF
. TRBJ1-4 . TRBV5-6 TGTGCCAGCAGCTTGGTTGGACAGAATGAAAAACTGTTTTTT CASSLVGQNEKLFF
TRBD2 TRBJ2-5 . TRBV12-3/TRBV12-4 TGTGCCAGCAGCCAATGGACTAGCGGGGAAGAGACCCAGTACTTC CASSQWTSGEETQYF
. TRBJ2-3 . TRBV9 TGTGCCAGCAGCGTAGTTAAGGGGATGGTAGCAGATACGCGGTATTTT CASSVVKGMVADTRYF
. TRBJ1-1 . TRBV20-1 TGCAGGGCTAGAGATCTACGGCTGAACACTGAAGCTTTCTTT CRARDLRLNTEAFF
. TRBJ2-7 . TRBV4-1 TGCGCCAGCAGCCCGGGACCAGCCTACGAGCGGTACTTC CASSPGPAYERYF
TRBD2 TRBJ2-2 few TRBV5-6 TGTGCCAGCAGCTTGGGACTAGCGGATTACACCGGGGAGCTGTTTTTT CASSLGLADYTGELFF
. TRBJ2-1 . TRBV30 TGTGCCTGGAGAGACCAACACAATGAGCAGTTCTTC CAWRDQHNEQFF
. TRBJ2-1 few TRBV11-2 TGTGCCAGCAGCTTAGGAAAGTACAATGAGCAGTTCTTC CASSLGKYNEQFF
TRBD2 TRBJ2-1 few TRBV7-3 TGTGCCAGCAGCTTAATTGCGGGAGGGTGGAATGAGCAGTTCTTC CASSLIAGGWNEQFF
. TRBJ2-2 many TRBV28 TGTGCCAGCAGTTTTTCTGGCGGGGAGCTGTTTTTT CASSFSGGELFF
. TRBJ2-5 . TRBV12-3/TRBV12-4 TGTGCCAGCAGTAAATACACGGGCCAAGAGACCCAGTACTTC CASSKYTGQETQYF
TRBD2 TRBJ2-7 . TRBV13 TGTGCCAGTACTAGCGGGAACCCCCACGAGCAGTACTTC CASTSGNPHEQYF
. TRBJ1-3 . TRBV9 TGTGCCAGCAGCGAGTCCCGCGGGGACTCTGGAAACACCATATATTTT CASSESRGDSGNTIYF
TRBD2 TRBJ2-7 many TRBV5-6 TGTGCCAGCAGCTTGGAACTAGCGGTCTCCTACGAGCAGTACTTC CASSLELAVSYEQYF
. TRBJ2-4 many TRBV27 TGTGCCAGCAAATACCGAGGAGGAGATGAAGCCAAAAACATTCAGTACTTC CASKYRGGDEAKNIQYF
. TRBJ2-7 . TRBV11-2 TGTGCCAGCAGCTCGTTGGGGTGGGGCTACGAGCAGTACTTC CASSSLGWGYEQYF
. TRBJ2-5 many TRBV19 TGTGCCAGTAGTATAGACCAAGAGACCCAGTACTTC CASSIDQETQYF
TRBD1 TRBJ1-2 few TRBV23-1 TGCGCCAGCAGTCAATCCGGAAGACCTACGGGACAGGAGATCTATGGCTACACCTTC CASSQSGRPTGQEIYGYTF
. TRBJ2-7 once TRBV20-1 TGCAGTGCTACCTTGGATGTGGGCTCCCCCTACGAGCAGTACTTC CSATLDVGSPYEQYF
TRBD1 TRBJ2-7 . TRBV19 TGTGCCTGTAGTCCGGACAGGGGATCCGAGCAGTACTTC CACSPDRGSEQYF
TRBD2 TRBJ2-5 many TRBV29-1 TGCAGCGTTGAATTCTCTAGCGGGGGGGTCCAAGAGACCCAGTACTTC CSVEFSSGGVQETQYF